This T cell receptor beta chain was identified in a study of CD8 T cells in ankylosing spondylitis. Study-wide findings and caveats: Blood from ankylosing spondylitis patients appeared to carry a characteristic roughly 8-variant TCR beta motif. Significantly higher representation of disease-linked clones was reported for matched ankylosing spondylitis synovial fluid. Prior literature has documented some motif variants in synovial fluid and blood from reactive arthritis.

Trimming cost V 2 bases and J 0 bases, with 6 bases left between them. CDR1 is SGHTA and CDR2 is FQGTGA in the germline V gene. This CDR3 is built from 14 residues. Construction of TCR beta libraries was performed using quantitative 5'-RACE with molecular barcodes. TCRdb fed the 5' RACE reads into MiXCR, producing one record per CDR3 protein. The table has roughly 100,000 distinct CDR3 sequences, over 6.5% seen once. Regarding this clonotype: Its target is not known. This likely comes from a read error, as the CDR3 has no conserved phenylalanine or tryptophan at its end.

This TCR was sampled from a male donor with ankylosing spondylitis or in good health (not recorded which). The sequencing input was blood, either unsorted or a sorted T cell fraction (not recorded which). This chain joins TRBV7-3 and TRBJ2-3, with D unresolved. In DNA, the CDR3 is TGTGCCAGCAGCTTAGGGCGGAGCACAGATACGCAGTATCTT. Its translation: CASSLGRSTDTQYL.